This T cell receptor beta chain was identified during a study of blood T cell repertoires in COVID-19 (dated by TCRdb to the early 2020s). Study-level background: Samples from collaborators originated in the United States, Italy and Spain and spanned both the acute and convalescent phases of COVID-19. The sample metadata nearly always contained a de-identified subject ID, COVID-19 status, age in years and sex. Samples were obtained from the ongoing ImmuneRACE study (first 160 participants) and from about 1,300 subjects provided by 6 global collaborators. The repertoires were released in a freely available public database meant as a resource for research on the immune response to SARS-CoV-2. The material from the prospective study consisted of cDNA or gDNA derived from T cells, B-cell-depleted T cells, or PBMCs. HLA class I and class II types, where available, came from metadata supplied by the sample provider rather than from assay-based typing. The dataset comprised deeply sampled blood TCRbeta repertoires from subjects exposed to, actively infected with, or recovered from COVID-19. General findings and caveats noted by the study authors: Clinical and demographic metadata were provided uncurated, with the amount varying by source and participant.

TCRbeta CDR3 regions were amplified from genomic DNA by means of the immunoSEQ Assay, a bias-controlled multiplex PCR. Concerning the study's data processing: Within the assay, amplification of reference gene primers was used to estimate how many nucleated cells each sample contained. To quantify the absolute abundance of each unique TCRbeta CDR3 rearrangement, sequence reads were collapsed and filtered. For each sample, productive Simpson clonality was calculated as the square root of Simpson's diversity index across productive rearrangements. This immuneACCESS table, as held by TCRdb, lists in-frame sequences with V and J called but not all clones. Of the missing ones, under half trace to an unresolved V gene in checked studies; the others have no known cause. V and J calls and clone size are given by that table; D and trimming were obtained from the DNA. This sample lists 130,000 or so clones; around 84% were detected once. The biggest ten clones account for 2.4% of the sample.

In the prospective study, participants were roughly 18 to 89 years old, resided in 25 or so geographic areas of the United States, and were enrolled through a virtual design. In the prospective study, participants were assigned to cohorts based on the clinical history participants reported in a screening survey and a study questionnaire. Mobile phlebotomists in the prospective study collected whole blood, serum and a nasopharyngeal or oropharyngeal swab from every participant. Participants in the prospective study had the option to provide additional blood draws and questionnaires over a roughly 2-month period. Before DNA extraction, prospective study blood samples were shipped either frozen or at room temperature. Regarding this clone: This receptor's antigen is unknown. No base-level quality is on record; no much larger clone is a single base apart.

The sequenced material came from PBMCs or T cells enriched from blood (not recorded which). The source is a man aged 40-49 years with acute COVID-19.

CDR3 reads: CASSRFAGTGGLISGNTIYF. The DNA sequence is as follows: TGCGCCAGCAGTCGCTTCGCCGGGACAGGGGGCCTTATCTCTGGAAACACCATATATTTT. The V and J segments used are TRBV5-1 and TRBJ1-3; 12 bases in between match TRBD1. The germline V gene yields SGHRS for CDR1 and YFSETQ for CDR2. CDR3 length: 20 amino acids, cysteine to phenylalanine. The CDR3 DNA has 60 bases and is translated from base 1. After removal of 5 bases from V and 0 bases from J, the junction retains 15 bases not matched to a gene.